This passage covers 21 T cell receptor beta chains from one sample sequenced in a study of T cells in narcolepsy. This table comes from immunoSEQ multiplex PCR, and its TCRdb copy is limited to in-frame clones, with some not included. The sample includes 30,000 or so clones, 80% to 90% of them seen just once. The material sequenced was CD45RA- memory CD4+ T cells from PBMCs. These receptors all stem from a human donor with narcolepsy.

The sample holds a few counts of this clone. The rearrangement links TRBV6-1 to TRBJ2-7, with 10 nucleotides matching TRBD2. Germline V CDR1 and CDR2: MNHNS, SASEGT. V dropped 2 bases and J dropped 1; count of bases not matched to a gene: 5. This CDR3 contains 16 residues. The CDR3 DNA is TGTGCCAGCAGTGAAAGGAAAGCGGGGGGGTCCTACGAGCAGTACTTC. The encoded protein is CASSERKAGGSYEQYF.

The chain uses TRBV6-5 and TRBJ2-7, with D unclear. The V gene lost 5 bases and the J gene lost 3 bases, with 11 bases spanning the gap. The CDR3 loop spans 13 amino acids. Germline V gene data show CDR1 as MNHEY and CDR2 as SVGAGI. The CDR3, as DNA: TGTGCCAGCAGTACCTACCGGAACTACGAGCAGTACTTC. This translates into CASSTYRNYEQYF.

The chain recombines TRBV29-1 with TRBJ1-6; D remains ambiguous. Germline CDR1 is SQVTM and CDR2 is ANQGSEA. The CDR3 is 13 amino acids. V shed 7 bases and J shed 10 bases, with 17 bases lying between them. In nucleotides, the CDR3 is TGCAGCGCCCGGGAGGACTTCAGCTCACCCCTCCACTTT. Its translation: CSAREDFSSPLHF.

V and J are TRBV19 and TRBJ2-2; D gene unclear. V was clipped by 7 bases and J by 3 bases, with 9 bases between them. Germline CDR1 is LNHDA and CDR2 is SQIVND (reference sequence). This CDR3 comprises 13 residues. The CDR3 nucleotides are TGTGCCAGTACCTCCCGGTACACCGGGGAGCTGTTTTTT. This encodes CASTSRYTGELFF.

The V call is TRBV7-9, the J call TRBJ1-1; perhaps TRBD1 as D (6 bases). Trimming removed 5 bases from V and 2 bases from J, with 21 bases in between. The CDR3 is 17 amino acids. Per the germline V gene, CDR1 is SEHNR and CDR2 is FQNEAQ (reference sequence). This CDR3 is CASSRRGGLLLNTEAFF. The CDR3 region has the DNA TGTGCCAGCAGCCGACGGGGGGGCCTACTCCTAAACACTGAAGCTTTCTTT.

This clone showed up just a few times. This rearrangement joins TRBV5-8 to TRBJ2-3, with TRBD2 matching over 8 bases. CDR3 size: 15 residues. Germline values: CDR1 SGHTS, CDR2 YDEGEE. V trimming: 4 bases; J trimming: 2 bases; junction bases outside the gene matches: 6. Here the CDR3 reads CASSPSGSDTDTQYF. In DNA, the CDR3 is TGTGCCAGCAGCCCAAGCGGGAGCGACACAGATACGCAGTATTTT.

This clone appeared a few times. The chain uses TRBV30 and TRBJ1-1; D unresolved. Germline CDR1 and CDR2: GTSNPN and SVGIG (reference sequence). This CDR3 has 12 amino acids. V lost 4 bases and J 5 bases, leaving 11 bases between the germline ends. The CDR3, as DNA: TGTGCCTGGAAGGTGGGGAAGACTGAAGCTTTCTTT. Translation: CAWKVGKTEAFF.

The rearrangement uses TRBV10-3 and TRBJ2-2; perhaps TRBD2 as D (6 bases). This CDR3 has 14 residues. Germline V gene sequence: CDR1 ENHRY, CDR2 SYGVKD. The germline V and J ends were trimmed by 7 bases and 0 bases, with 9 bases remaining between them. CDR3 sequence: CAIKGLSNTGELFF. DNA for the CDR3: TGTGCCATCAAAGGACTATCGAACACCGGGGAGCTGTTTTTT.

The V gene is TRBV6-4, the J gene TRBJ2-3; no reliable D call. Trimming left V 6 bases short and J 1 base short, with 17 bases between. The germline gives CDR1 MRHNA, CDR2 SNTAGT. This CDR3 comprises 16 residues. CDR3 in amino acids: CASSAQGSLGTDTQYF. DNA for the CDR3: TGTGCCAGCAGCGCCCAAGGTAGTTTGGGCACAGATACGCAGTATTTT.

This chain uses TRBV5-1 with TRBJ2-7; D not certain. Germline CDR1 and CDR2: SGHRS and YFSETQ. V gave up 0 bases and J gave up 8 bases, with 15 bases separating them. This CDR3 spans 14 amino acids. CDR3 amino acids: CASSLGNEHDQQYF. DNA for the CDR3: TGCGCCAGCAGCTTGGGCAACGAGCATGACCAGCAGTACTTC.

The V call is TRBV4-1, the J call TRBJ1-5, with TRBD1 as a possible D gene (6 bases). CDR1 MGHRA and CDR2 YSYEKL come from the germline V gene. With 1 base removed from V and 0 bases from J, the gap between germline ends came to 16 bases. The CDR3 consists of 18 residues. The CDR3 protein is CASSQAQRTEYSNQPQHF. DNA for the CDR3: TGCGCCAGCAGCCAAGCCCAAAGGACAGAGTATAGCAATCAGCCCCAGCATTTT.

CDR3 coding DNA: TGTGCCAGCAGCTTGGAGGCAGGGGGCCGTGGCTACACCTTC. This translates into CASSLEAGGRGYTF. The chain employs TRBV5-4 and TRBJ1-2; TRBD1 aligns across 8 bases. This CDR3 comprises 14 residues. Germline V gene lookup returns CDR1 SGHNT and CDR2 YYREEE (reference sequence). V was pared by 0 bases and J by 7 bases, with 5 bases of the junction left unmatched.

V and J are TRBV7-2 and TRBJ2-5; 8 positions agree with TRBD2. Germline CDR1 is SGHTA and CDR2 is FQGNSA. This CDR3 is 14 amino acids long. The junction had 10 bases not matched to a gene; V was cut back by 6 bases and J by 7 bases. The CDR3 DNA reads TGTGCCAGCAGTTTCGGGGGGGCCCGGGGGACCCAGTACTTC. Translating gives CASSFGGARGTQYF.

The rearrangement links TRBV6-5 to TRBJ1-1; D is undetermined. V shed 6 bases and J shed 0 bases, with 14 bases lying between them. CDR3 length: 15 amino acids. Germline V gene sequence: CDR1 MNHEY, CDR2 SVGAGI. The CDR3 sequence: CASSPKNGLNTEAFF. The CDR3, as DNA: TGTGCCAGCAGCCCGAAAAATGGACTGAACACTGAAGCTTTCTTT.

V is TRBV5-1 and J is TRBJ1-6, with a possible D match to TRBD1 (6 bases). Trimming took off 0 bases at V and 11 bases at J, with 15 bases between the two ends. This CDR3 is built from 15 residues. Looked up from germline, CDR1 is SGHRS and CDR2 is YFSETQ. CDR3 coding DNA: TGCGCCAGCAGCTTGGAGACAGGTCAAGGGGCACCCCTCCACTTT. Its translation: CASSLETGQGAPLHF.

V is TRBV6-5 and J is TRBJ2-5, with a possible D match to TRBD1 (5 bases). Germline CDR1 is MNHEY and CDR2 is SVGAGI. The V and J ends lost 0 bases and 1 base respectively, with 9 bases between them. There are 15 residues in the CDR3. The CDR3 region has the DNA TGTGCCAGCAGTTACTCAGGGGCCTCCCAAGAGACCCAGTACTTC. This sequence encodes CASSYSGASQETQYF.

This rearrangement joins TRBV9 to TRBJ1-1; D is perhaps TRBD1 (6 bases). The CDR3 consists of 13 residues. V lost 7 bases and J 8 bases, leaving 18 bases between the germline ends. CDR1 is SGDLS and CDR2 is YYNGEE in the germline V gene. CDR3 residues: CASGRDTTSEAFF. The CDR3 DNA reads as TGTGCCAGCGGAAGGGACACCACCTCAGAAGCTTTCTTT.

The rearrangement uses TRBV30 and TRBJ2-3, with 10 bases lining up with TRBD2. The length of the CDR3 is 14 residues. V was clipped by 1 base and J by 4 bases; unmatched bases: 2. In germline, CDR1 is GTSNPN, CDR2 SVGIG (reference sequence). The CDR3 nucleotides read TGTGCCTGGAGTGCTAGCGGGAGCCCAGATACGCAGTATTTT. Protein product: CAWSASGSPDTQYF.

The chain recombines TRBV18 with TRBJ2-3, with a weak D call TRBD1 (5 bases). V dropped 2 bases and J dropped 1 base, with 10 bases sitting between them. Germline CDR1 is KGHSH and CDR2 is LQKENI. The CDR3 has 15 amino acids. The CDR3 DNA reads TGTGCCAGCTCACCAAGGCAGGGTGGCACAGATACGCAGTATTTT. This codes for CASSPRQGGTDTQYF.

The CDR3 reads CASSVSSPAYNEQFF. CDR3 nucleotides: TGTGCCAGCAGCGTTTCTAGCCCAGCTTACAATGAGCAGTTCTTC. The chain employs TRBV9 and TRBJ2-1; weak D call: TRBD2 (5 bases). V lost 2 bases and J lost 4, with 13 bases in between. Germline CDR1 reads SGDLS; CDR2 reads YYNGEE. The CDR3 covers 15 residues.

The gene calls are TRBV6-1 and TRBJ2-5; TRBD1 matches 8 bases. V lost 5 bases to trimming and J lost 5 bases; unmatched junction nucleotides: 7. Germline loops: CDR1 MNHNS, CDR2 SASEGT. CDR3 size: 14 residues. CDR3 sequence: CASSLGTGTETQYF. CDR3 DNA: TGTGCCAGCAGTTTAGGGACAGGAACGGAGACCCAGTACTTC.